The T cell receptor beta chain described here comes from a study of blood T cell repertoires in COVID-19. About the research overall: PBMCs, B-cell-depleted T cells, or T cells were the source of the cDNA or gDNA that made up the material.

Participants' own reports of clinical history determined their cohort assignment. Sequencing was performed with immunoSEQ multiplex PCR; in TCRdb, only in-frame clones are kept and a portion is missing. The data contain roughly 190,000 clones, 65% to 85% of them singletons. The CDR3 consists of 15 residues. Germline V gene lookup returns CDR1 MNHEY and CDR2 SVGEGT. The V and J ends lost 0 bases and 8 bases respectively, with 14 bases between them. This TCR came from a woman in her 30s who had recovered from COVID-19. Sequenced input: PBMCs or T cells enriched from blood (not recorded which). The V and J genes are TRBV6-2 or TRBV6-3 and TRBJ2-1; a possible D gene is TRBD2 (5 bases). CDR3 sequence: CASSYSSRGQDEQFF. The CDR3 DNA is TGTGCCAGCAGTTACTCGAGCAGAGGGCAGGATGAGCAGTTCTTC.